The rows below give T cell receptor beta chains drawn from one sample of a study of cytomegalovirus exposure and HLA in healthy donors. Assay: immunoSEQ multiplex PCR; the TCRdb copy retains only in-frame clones and omits some. This sample has about 88,000 clones, with about 87% found just once. The sequencing input was PBMCs. The receptors originated from a man aged 18 to 29 in good health and CMV-seronegative. CDR3s include the opening cysteine and the closing phenylalanine or tryptophan. Fields, in order: J gene, V gene, clone size, D gene, CDR3 protein, CDR3 DNA. The D gene is left open where the match is weak. Size is stated for part of the rows, as once, few or many counts, or as a class when the clone is expanded.

j_gene: TRBJ2-7
v_gene: TRBV7-9
abundance: -
d_gene: -
CDR3aa: CASSSGQGPAGRYEQYF
CDR3nt: TGTGCCAGCAGCTCAGGCCAGGGACCGGCGGGACGTTACGAGCAGTACTTC

j_gene: TRBJ2-5
v_gene: TRBV5-4
abundance: -
d_gene: TRBD1
CDR3aa: CASSMGQGAQETQYF
CDR3nt: TGTGCCAGCAGCATGGGACAGGGGGCGCAGGAGACCCAGTACTTC

j_gene: TRBJ1-1
v_gene: TRBV27
abundance: -
d_gene: TRBD1
CDR3aa: CASSLYTQGGTEAFF
CDR3nt: TGTGCCAGCAGTTTGTATACACAGGGGGGCACTGAAGCTTTCTTT

j_gene: TRBJ2-4
v_gene: TRBV4-1
abundance: -
d_gene: -
CDR3aa: CASSQGSQVGASKNIQYF
CDR3nt: TGCGCCAGCAGCCAAGGTTCCCAAGTCGGTGCGTCCAAAAACATTCAGTACTTC

j_gene: TRBJ2-1
v_gene: TRBV18
abundance: once
d_gene: TRBD1
CDR3aa: CASSPPRTGAVNEQFF
CDR3nt: TGTGCCAGCTCACCACCTCGGACAGGTGCCGTTAATGAGCAGTTCTTC

j_gene: TRBJ1-2
v_gene: TRBV30
abundance: -
d_gene: -
CDR3aa: CAWSPRRESGYTF
CDR3nt: TGTGCCTGGAGCCCTCGACGGGAATCTGGCTACACCTTC

j_gene: TRBJ1-4
v_gene: TRBV4-1
abundance: -
d_gene: -
CDR3aa: CASSPPGWNEKLFF
CDR3nt: TGCGCCAGCAGCCCACCGGGATGGAATGAAAAACTGTTTTTT

j_gene: TRBJ1-1
v_gene: TRBV6-6
abundance: -
d_gene: TRBD1
CDR3aa: CASRSRDREGNTEAFF
CDR3nt: TGTGCCAGCAGAAGCCGGGACAGGGAGGGGAACACTGAAGCTTTCTTT

j_gene: TRBJ2-1
v_gene: TRBV7-2
abundance: -
d_gene: TRBD2
CDR3aa: CASSSPGLGGNEQFF
CDR3nt: TGTGCCAGCAGCTCACCGGGACTAGGGGGGAATGAGCAGTTCTTC

j_gene: TRBJ2-5
v_gene: TRBV28
abundance: -
d_gene: TRBD1
CDR3aa: CASSSGQGGQETQYF
CDR3nt: TGTGCCAGCAGTTCAGGACAGGGGGGTCAAGAGACCCAGTACTTC

j_gene: TRBJ2-1
v_gene: TRBV4-3
abundance: -
d_gene: TRBD2
CDR3aa: CASSQTSGRTREQFF
CDR3nt: TGCGCCAGCAGTCAGACTAGCGGGAGGACCCGTGAGCAGTTCTTC

j_gene: TRBJ2-7
v_gene: TRBV7-2
abundance: -
d_gene: TRBD1
CDR3aa: CASSFGTGNFYEQYF
CDR3nt: TGTGCCAGCAGCTTCGGGACAGGAAATTTCTACGAGCAGTACTTC

j_gene: TRBJ1-1
v_gene: TRBV5-1
abundance: -
d_gene: -
CDR3aa: CASSLEGLTYTEAFF
CDR3nt: TGCGCCAGCAGCTTGGAAGGACTTACCTACACTGAAGCTTTCTTT

j_gene: TRBJ2-7
v_gene: TRBV19
abundance: -
d_gene: -
CDR3aa: CASSIDRGYEQYF
CDR3nt: TGTGCCAGTAGTATAGACCGAGGCTACGAGCAGTACTTC

j_gene: TRBJ1-2
v_gene: TRBV2
abundance: -
d_gene: -
CDR3aa: CASSHDQGNYGYTF
CDR3nt: TGTGCCAGCTCCCACGATCAGGGTAACTATGGCTACACCTTC

j_gene: TRBJ2-3
v_gene: TRBV9
abundance: -
d_gene: -
CDR3aa: CASSVGAGKNTQYF
CDR3nt: TGTGCCAGCAGCGTAGGGGCCGGGAAGAATACGCAGTATTTT

j_gene: TRBJ1-5
v_gene: TRBV19
abundance: -
d_gene: -
CDR3aa: CASSIERYQPQHF
CDR3nt: TGTGCCAGTAGTATCGAGAGGTATCAGCCCCAGCACTTT

j_gene: TRBJ1-5
v_gene: TRBV19
abundance: -
d_gene: -
CDR3aa: CASRAGGRGGNQPQHF
CDR3nt: TGTGCCAGTAGAGCCGGGGGGCGAGGAGGCAATCAGCCCCAGCATTTT

j_gene: TRBJ1-5
v_gene: TRBV28
abundance: few
d_gene: -
CDR3aa: CASSPLTRSFYSNQPQHF
CDR3nt: TGTGCCAGCAGCCCCCTGACACGCAGCTTCTATAGCAATCAGCCCCAGCATTTT

j_gene: TRBJ2-3
v_gene: TRBV7-9
abundance: -
d_gene: -
CDR3aa: CASSSGAGLTDTQYF
CDR3nt: TGTGCCAGCAGCTCAGGGGCAGGGCTTACAGATACGCAGTATTTT

j_gene: TRBJ1-4
v_gene: TRBV19
abundance: -
d_gene: -
CDR3aa: CASSTRITNEKLFF
CDR3nt: TGTGCCAGTAGTACCAGGATAACTAATGAAAAACTGTTTTTT

j_gene: TRBJ2-1
v_gene: TRBV19
abundance: -
d_gene: TRBD2
CDR3aa: CASSAPGTSDYNEQFF
CDR3nt: TGTGCCAGTAGCGCCCCCGGGACTAGCGACTACAATGAGCAGTTCTTC

j_gene: TRBJ2-4
v_gene: TRBV19
abundance: -
d_gene: TRBD1
CDR3aa: CASSRQGEAKNIQYF
CDR3nt: TGTGCCAGTAGCCGACAGGGGGAAGCCAAAAACATTCAGTACTTC

j_gene: TRBJ1-2
v_gene: TRBV5-4
abundance: -
d_gene: -
CDR3aa: CASSRGIDGYTF
CDR3nt: TGTGCCAGCAGCCGCGGAATTGATGGCTACACCTTC

j_gene: TRBJ2-3
v_gene: TRBV2
abundance: -
d_gene: -
CDR3aa: CASSEVRVGHTDTQYF
CDR3nt: TGTGCCAGCAGTGAAGTTAGAGTGGGGCACACAGATACGCAGTATTTT

j_gene: TRBJ2-5
v_gene: TRBV7-2
abundance: -
d_gene: TRBD2
CDR3aa: CASSLIAGGSIRETQYF
CDR3nt: TGTGCCAGCAGCTTAATAGCGGGAGGGTCGATAAGAGAGACCCAGTACTTC

j_gene: TRBJ2-3
v_gene: TRBV9
abundance: -
d_gene: TRBD2
CDR3aa: CASSWTSGTLTDTQYF
CDR3nt: TGTGCCAGCAGCTGGACTAGCGGGACTCTTACAGATACGCAGTATTTT

j_gene: TRBJ2-1
v_gene: TRBV20-1
abundance: -
d_gene: TRBD2
CDR3aa: CSVPTSGRLLF
CDR3nt: TGCAGTGTCCCTACTAGCGGGAGATTACTCTTC

j_gene: TRBJ2-2
v_gene: TRBV4-2
abundance: -
d_gene: TRBD2
CDR3aa: CASSQASGRAINTGELFF
CDR3nt: TGTGCCAGCAGCCAAGCCAGCGGGAGGGCGATCAACACCGGGGAGCTGTTTTTT

j_gene: TRBJ2-7
v_gene: TRBV9
abundance: -
d_gene: TRBD2
CDR3aa: CASSVAAGGPHEQYF
CDR3nt: TGTGCCAGCAGCGTAGCTGCGGGAGGGCCCCACGAGCAGTACTTC

j_gene: TRBJ1-5
v_gene: TRBV5-8
abundance: -
d_gene: -
CDR3aa: CASSLETGYSNQPQHF
CDR3nt: TGTGCCAGCAGCTTGGAGACAGGATATAGCAATCAGCCCCAGCATTTT

j_gene: TRBJ2-1
v_gene: TRBV11-2
abundance: -
d_gene: TRBD2
CDR3aa: CASSPKWEGPYNEQFF
CDR3nt: TGTGCCAGCAGCCCAAAATGGGAGGGCCCCTACAATGAGCAGTTCTTC

j_gene: TRBJ2-7
v_gene: TRBV5-1
abundance: once
d_gene: TRBD2
CDR3aa: CASSGGGIGYEQYF
CDR3nt: TGCGCCAGCAGCGGGGGAGGGATCGGGTACGAGCAGTACTTC

j_gene: TRBJ2-5
v_gene: TRBV11-2
abundance: few
d_gene: TRBD1
CDR3aa: CASSYGTGQETQYF
CDR3nt: TGTGCCAGCAGCTACGGGACAGGGCAAGAGACCCAGTACTTC

j_gene: TRBJ2-7
v_gene: TRBV5-1
abundance: -
d_gene: TRBD2
CDR3aa: CASSLDLSGASYEQYF
CDR3nt: TGCGCCAGCAGCTTGGATCTTAGCGGGGCCTCCTACGAGCAGTACTTC

j_gene: TRBJ2-5
v_gene: TRBV5-1
abundance: -
d_gene: -
CDR3aa: CASSLGGLGETQYF
CDR3nt: TGCGCCAGCAGCTTGGGTGGTCTCGGGGAGACCCAGTACTTC

j_gene: TRBJ2-5
v_gene: TRBV7-8
abundance: -
d_gene: TRBD1
CDR3aa: CASSQFRDRVEQYF
CDR3nt: TGTGCCAGCAGCCAATTCCGGGACAGGGTGGAGCAGTACTTC

j_gene: TRBJ1-1
v_gene: TRBV27
abundance: -
d_gene: -
CDR3aa: CASSLMRELMTNTEAFF
CDR3nt: TGTGCCAGCAGTTTAATGAGGGAGCTGATGACGAACACTGAAGCTTTCTTT

j_gene: TRBJ1-5
v_gene: TRBV7-2
abundance: -
d_gene: TRBD1
CDR3aa: CASSPPGQAPNQPQHF
CDR3nt: TGTGCCAGCAGCCCTCCCGGACAGGCTCCGAATCAGCCCCAGCATTTT

j_gene: TRBJ1-1
v_gene: TRBV20-1
abundance: -
d_gene: -
CDR3aa: CSARDRLEAFF
CDR3nt: TGCAGTGCACGAGACAGGTTAGAAGCTTTCTTT

j_gene: TRBJ2-3
v_gene: TRBV5-4
abundance: -
d_gene: TRBD2
CDR3aa: CASSWAGGPDTQYF
CDR3nt: TGTGCCAGCAGCTGGGCGGGGGGGCCAGATACGCAGTATTTT

j_gene: TRBJ2-1
v_gene: TRBV5-1
abundance: -
d_gene: -
CDR3aa: CASSLAVSNEQFF
CDR3nt: TGCGCCAGCAGCTTGGCGGTCTCCAATGAGCAGTTCTTC

j_gene: TRBJ2-1
v_gene: TRBV14
abundance: -
d_gene: -
CDR3aa: CASSQVWFTGGSFNEQFF
CDR3nt: TGTGCCAGCAGCCAAGTCTGGTTTACGGGGGGCTCATTTAATGAGCAGTTCTTC

j_gene: TRBJ1-2
v_gene: TRBV28
abundance: once
d_gene: TRBD1
CDR3aa: CASSQHPGTGTTAGYGYTF
CDR3nt: TGTGCCAGCAGTCAACACCCCGGGACAGGGACTACAGCAGGCTATGGCTACACCTTC

j_gene: TRBJ1-4
v_gene: TRBV5-5
abundance: -
d_gene: TRBD1
CDR3aa: CASSLGQGATEKLFF
CDR3nt: TGTGCCAGCAGCTTAGGACAGGGGGCGACCGAAAAACTGTTTTTT

j_gene: TRBJ1-2
v_gene: TRBV15
abundance: -
d_gene: TRBD1
CDR3aa: CATSARDRPYGYTF
CDR3nt: TGTGCCACCAGCGCCCGGGACAGGCCCTATGGCTACACCTTC

j_gene: TRBJ2-7
v_gene: TRBV27
abundance: -
d_gene: TRBD1
CDR3aa: CASSKTGEQYF
CDR3nt: TGTGCCAGCAGTAAGACAGGGGAGCAGTACTTC

j_gene: TRBJ2-7
v_gene: TRBV7-6
abundance: -
d_gene: -
CDR3aa: CASSPRGSDEQYF
CDR3nt: TGTGCCAGCAGCCCCCGGGGGAGCGACGAGCAGTACTTC

j_gene: TRBJ1-1
v_gene: TRBV10-3
abundance: -
d_gene: TRBD1
CDR3aa: CATRAPDRGNTEAFF
CDR3nt: TGTGCCACCCGGGCGCCTGACAGGGGAAACACTGAAGCTTTCTTT

j_gene: TRBJ1-2
v_gene: TRBV14
abundance: -
d_gene: -
CDR3aa: CASSQYAMGYTF
CDR3nt: TGTGCCAGCAGCCAGTATGCTATGGGCTACACCTTC